The following is a TCR beta chain sequence with its context. Methods used by the authors: From reference gene primer amplification, estimates of nucleated cell counts were derived. The protocol was immunoSEQ multiplex PCR, while the TCRdb copy is restricted to in-frame clones and leaves out a portion. The DNA was the basis for D and trimming; V, J and clone size are from that table. The top ten hold about an eighth of the sample, which has around 290,000 clones, 70% to 90% seen once. The CDR3 spans 13 residues. Germline V CDR1 and CDR2: LNHDA, SQIVND (reference sequence). Trimming cost V 4 bases and J 4 bases, with 8 bases left between them. The sample is drawn from a study of blood T cell repertoires in COVID-19. Study background: The United States, Italy and Spain provided the acute and convalescent COVID-19 samples. The cDNA or gDNA used as material had been derived from T cells, B-cell-depleted T cells, or PBMCs.

During active infection, Seattle patients enrolled and were then monitored through disease. This receptor was taken from a woman aged 65 to 85 with COVID-19, enrolled during active disease. V and J are TRBV19 and TRBJ1-5, with D unclear. Sequences were obtained from peripheral blood. This chain's CDR3 is CASSTTVNQPQHF. The DNA for the CDR3 is TGTGCCAGTAGTACCACGGTAAATCAGCCCCAGCATTTT.